The 20 T cell receptor beta chains given below trace back to one sample, sequenced in a study of shared clonotypes between healthy human individuals (dated by TCRdb to the early 2020s). The library was made by the immunoSEQ multiplex PCR assay. Here the immuneACCESS table is served through TCRdb, limited to in-frame sequences with V and J called. Missing clones are a known gap in these copies; in checked studies unresolved V genes cover under half, and the rest lacks a known reason. This sample has over a million clones in its table, and about 80% of those were observed once. The ten largest clones take up 0.61% of the sample. The specimen was memory CD4+ T cells from PBMCs. According to the study, the label for this sample's cell subset or site signals: CD45RA-negative fraction. These receptors came from a man aged 18 to 29 in good health. Some clones in this sample may be carry-over from other donors' samples.

The chain recombines TRBV6-6 with TRBJ2-3, with TRBD2 identical over 10 bases. Trimming removed 6 bases from V and 4 bases from J; junction bases left unmatched: 10. Germline V gene lookup returns CDR1 MNHNY and CDR2 SVGAGI (reference sequence). The CDR3 totals 16 residues. The CDR3, as DNA: TGTGCCAGCAGGATTCAAAGCGGGAGGGGTGCAGATACGCAGTATTTT. Protein sequence: CASRIQSGRGADTQYF.

The chain is built from TRBV9 and TRBJ1-1; D uncertain. Between the trimmed V and J ends, which lost 4 bases and 1 base, there was a span of 8 bases. CDR3 length: 13 residues. Germline CDR1 is SGDLS and CDR2 is YYNGEE. CDR3 DNA sequence: TGTGCCAGCAGCCTAGGGAGGAACACTGAAGCTTTCTTT. Translation: CASSLGRNTEAFF.

CDR3 DNA: TGTGCCAGCAGCAAAGTCTTACGGGGAGGACCCTACGAGCAGTACTTC. As protein: CASSKVLRGGPYEQYF. This rearrangement joins TRBV21-1 to TRBJ2-7; TRBD2 is the table's D call and was not checked against the DNA. TRBV21-1 is given as a pseudogene. The CDR3 spans 16 residues.

The chain carries TRBV7-3 and TRBJ2-1; 8 nucleotides match TRBD2. The CDR3 is 15 residues long. V gave up 2 bases and J gave up 1 base; unmatched junction bases: 1. Germline loops: CDR1 SGHTA, CDR2 FQGTGA. CDR3 DNA sequence: TGTGCCAGCAGCTTACCGGGGGGGTCCTACAATGAGCAGTTCTTC. Its protein product is CASSLPGGSYNEQFF.

The sample holds a few counts of this clone. This rearrangement joins TRBV5-6 to TRBJ2-1, with a tentative D call TRBD1 (5 bases). Trimming took 2 bases from V and 0 from J, leaving 12 bases between them. The V gene's germline CDR1 is SGHDT and CDR2 YYEEEE. CDR3 length: 16 residues. The CDR3 DNA sequence: TGTGCCAGCAGCTTAGGGGCTCGTAGCTCCTACAATGAGCAGTTCTTC. Protein product: CASSLGARSSYNEQFF.

In this sample, this clone turned up a few times. The sample has other DNA sequences that encode this CDR3 too. The J gene is TRBJ2-5, the V gene TRBV30; D might be TRBD1 (5 bases). The CDR3 runs to 14 residues. Germline V gene sequence: CDR1 GTSNPN, CDR2 SVGIG (reference sequence). Trimming removed 2 bases from V and 5 bases from J, with 15 bases in between. DNA of the CDR3: TGTGCCTGGAGTTCCCTGGGGCAGGTGGAGACCCAGTACTTC. Protein product: CAWSSLGQVETQYF.

There are a few counts of this clone. This rearrangement joins TRBV11-3 to TRBJ2-7, with 12 bases aligning to TRBD2. Germline lookup yields CDR1 SGHNT and CDR2 YENEEA. The CDR3 consists of 18 residues. V lost 5 bases, J lost 3 bases, and 14 bases stayed unmatched. The CDR3 spells CASSSAGLAGNVYYEQYF. The CDR3 DNA sequence: TGTGCCAGCAGCAGCGCGGGACTAGCGGGTAACGTTTACTACGAGCAGTACTTC.

The DNA for the CDR3 is TGTGCCAGCAGTTTAGGGAGGGAAGGGAACGTCCTGACTTTC. This gives the protein CASSLGREGNVLTF. The chain combines TRBV27 with TRBJ2-6; 7 nucleotides agree with TRBD2. Germline V lookup: CDR1 MNHEY, CDR2 SMNVEV (reference sequence). This CDR3 region has 14 residues. The ends lost 2 bases at V and 10 bases at J; junction bases unmatched: 5.

The chain is built from TRBV7-9 and TRBJ2-7; TRBD2 agrees at 12 bases. Germline values: CDR1 SEHNR, CDR2 FQNEAQ (reference sequence). The CDR3 length is 15 residues. The J segment lost 3 bases and the V segment lost 3 bases, leaving 3 bases of the junction unmatched. The CDR3 DNA sequence: TGTGCCAGCAGCTTCGGACTAGCGGGATTCTACGAGCAGTACTTC. Translated: CASSFGLAGFYEQYF.

This clone was found once. This sequence joins TRBV12-5 and TRBJ2-1; a possible D gene is TRBD2 (6 bases). The CDR3 totals 14 residues. The V end lost 1 base, the J end lost 7 bases, and 11 bases lay between the germline ends. Germline CDR1 is LGHNT and CDR2 is FRNRAP. The CDR3 sequence is CASGLAGEENEQFF. In DNA, the CDR3 is TGTGCTAGTGGTTTGGCGGGAGAAGAGAATGAGCAGTTCTTC.

In regard to this clone: One base away lies a much larger clone, so this may be a sequencing read error. The rearrangement joins TRBV25-1 to TRBJ1-2, with 10 bases matching TRBD1. V was clipped by 7 bases and J by 6 bases; unmatched bases: 5. This CDR3 comprises 13 residues. Germline V CDR1 and CDR2: MGHDK, SYGVNS. The CDR3 coding sequence is TGTGCCAGCACGTGGGACAGGGGAAATGGCTACACCTTC. The encoded protein is CASTWDRGNGYTF.

The chain carries TRBV5-8 and TRBJ2-3; D unresolved. Trimming shortened V by 0 bases and J by 1 base, and 9 bases separated the two germline ends. CDR1 and CDR2 (germline): SGHTS, YDEGEE. The CDR3 consists of 15 residues. CDR3 bases: TGTGCCAGCAGCTTGGGCCAGACCGGCACAGATACGCAGTATTTT. Translated: CASSLGQTGTDTQYF.

CDR3 in amino acids: CASSPGLGAEDTQYF. DNA for the CDR3: TGCGCCAGCAGCCCGGGTCTGGGGGCTGAAGATACGCAGTATTTT. The chain is built from TRBV5-1 and TRBJ2-3, with a possible D match to TRBD1 (6 bases). This CDR3 has 15 amino acids. Germline loops: CDR1 SGHRS, CDR2 YFSETQ. V gave up 4 bases and J gave up 5 bases, with 17 bases separating them.

The chain is built from TRBV5-1 and TRBJ2-7; D ambiguous. Germline V gene lookup returns CDR1 SGHRS and CDR2 YFSETQ. The germline V and J ends were trimmed by 4 bases and 3 bases, with 8 bases remaining between them. The CDR3 consists of 12 residues. The CDR3 bases are TGCGCCAGCAGCGACCAAGACTACGAGCAGTACTTC. Translation gives CASSDQDYEQYF.

CDR3: CASRDGAKNIQYF. CDR3 sequence (DNA): TGTGCCAGCAGGGACGGGGCCAAAAACATTCAGTACTTC. The chain uses TRBV28 and TRBJ2-4; no firm D call. The germline V gene has CDR1 MDHEN and CDR2 SYDVKM. The V end lost 6 bases, the J end lost 1 base, and 7 bases lay between the germline ends. The CDR3 totals 13 residues. Full variable domain (remainder filled in from reference TRBV28 and TRBJ2-4): DVKVTQSSRYLVKRTGEKVFLECVQDMDHENMFWYRQDPGLGLRLIYFSYDVKMKEKGDIPEGYSVSREKKERFSLILESASTNQTSMYLCASRDGAKNIQYFGAGTRLSVL.

V usage is TRBV5-6 and J usage is TRBJ2-2; D is ambiguous. The ends were cut back, 2 bases at V and 5 bases at J, with 10 bases in the middle. Looked up from germline, CDR1 is SGHDT and CDR2 is YYEEEE. This CDR3 comprises 14 residues. The CDR3 bases are TGTGCCAGCAGCTTTAGGGATTCAACCGGGGAGCTGTTTTTT. Amino acid sequence: CASSFRDSTGELFF.

The chain couples TRBV10-1 to TRBJ2-7, with TRBD2 matching over 8 bases. Germline assignment: CDR1 WNHNN and CDR2 SYGVQD (reference sequence). The trim removed 2 bases at V and 2 bases at J, leaving 5 bases unmatched. The CDR3 is 15 amino acids. The CDR3 sequence: CASSERVAGPYEQYF. The CDR3 DNA reads TGCGCCAGCAGTGAGAGGGTAGCGGGGCCCTACGAGCAGTACTTC.

The rearrangement uses TRBV18 and TRBJ1-1; D may be TRBD1 (5 bases). Germline lookup yields CDR1 KGHSH and CDR2 LQKENI. V dropped 0 bases and J dropped 3 bases, with 8 bases sitting between them. This CDR3 region has 14 residues. This CDR3 is CASSPPGRDTEAFF. The CDR3 bases are TGTGCCAGCTCACCACCGGGGCGGGACACTGAAGCTTTCTTT.

This clone was seen a handful of times. Other DNA sequences in this specimen translate into the identical CDR3. V and J are TRBV7-3 and TRBJ1-1; D is unresolved. V was cut by 2 bases and J by 1 base, with 8 bases left in between. The CDR3 runs to 14 residues. The germline V gene has CDR1 SGHTA and CDR2 FQGTGA. The CDR3 nucleotides are TGTGCCAGCAGCTTAGGTCCGGGGAACACTGAAGCTTTCTTT. Protein sequence: CASSLGPGNTEAFF.

The chain is built from TRBV5-4 and TRBJ2-2; D not certain. Germline V lookup: CDR1 SGHNT, CDR2 YYREEE (reference sequence). Trimming removed 4 bases from V and 4 bases from J, with 8 bases in between. This CDR3 has 13 residues. CDR3 region: CASSKPGTGELFF. CDR3 in DNA: TGTGCCAGCAGCAAACCCGGCACCGGGGAGCTGTTTTTT.